The clone carrying this T cell receptor beta chain was found many times. Germline V lookup: CDR1 MNHEY, CDR2 SMNVEV (reference sequence). This CDR3 region has 17 residues. The ends lost 0 bases at V and 5 bases at J; junction bases unmatched: 9. The unsorted libraries were produced from 2 million PBMCs held at -80 C. The cDNA was synthesized by 5'RACE incorporating 10-nucleotide random UMIs. Every sequencing run returned over 190 million TCR-beta sequences, which were derived from 15-18 subjects. TCRdb independently ran MiXCR on the 5' RACE reads; one entry per CDR3 protein. The sample records 20,000 to 30,000 distinct CDR3 sequences, about 6.7% being singletons. The source of the sample is a study of neurological immune-mediated disorders.

This TCR was recovered from a woman aged 40 to 49 in good health. Input material: PBMCs. The J gene is TRBJ2-1, the V gene TRBV27; 8 nucleotides align to TRBD2. The CDR3 nucleotides are TGTGCCAGCAGTTTATCAGCTATCGGGACTAGAGACAATGAGCAGTTCTTC. Amino acid sequence: CASSLSAIGTRDNEQFF.